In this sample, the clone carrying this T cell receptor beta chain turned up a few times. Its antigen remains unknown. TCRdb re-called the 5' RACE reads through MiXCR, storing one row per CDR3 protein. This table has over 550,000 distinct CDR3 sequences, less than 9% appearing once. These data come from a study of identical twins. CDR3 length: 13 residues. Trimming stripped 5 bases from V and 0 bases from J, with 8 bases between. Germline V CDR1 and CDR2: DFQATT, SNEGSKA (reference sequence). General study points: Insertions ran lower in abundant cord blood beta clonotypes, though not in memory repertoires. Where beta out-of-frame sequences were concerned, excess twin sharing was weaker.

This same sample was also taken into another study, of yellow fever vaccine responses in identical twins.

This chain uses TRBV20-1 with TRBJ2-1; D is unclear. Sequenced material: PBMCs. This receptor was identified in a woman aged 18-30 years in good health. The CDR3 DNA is TGCAGTGCTCTGCCAGTCTCCTACAATGAGCAGTTCTTC. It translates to CSALPVSYNEQFF.